This is a list of T cell receptor beta chains from one sample in a study of post-analysis software for immune sequencing data. TCRdb fed the PCR reads into MiXCR, producing one record per CDR3 protein. The data contain a few hundred thousand distinct CDR3 sequences, around 40% of them singletons. Sequenced: blood. These receptors were collected from a girl aged 10-17 years with multiple sclerosis. CDR3s leave out the opening cysteine and the closing phenylalanine or tryptophan.

>-|TRBV20-1
SAPPEAGGLRDEQY
>TRBJ2-5|TRBV29-1
SVEALGGTNWAQETQY
>TRBJ2-3|TRBV7-2
ASSLPSSSTDTQY
>TRBJ2-5|TRBV29-1
SAARDLSSGETQY
>TRBJ2-6|TRBV20-1
SARGRSSGANVLT
>TRBJ2-7|TRBV28
ASSPGGTYNEQY
>-|TRBV6-2/TRBV6-3
TSTNGGTQY
>TRBJ2-5|TRBV12-3/TRBV12-4
ASSTTMGAGEQY
>TRBJ2-3|TRBV27
ASSLSGRLLSTDTQY
>TRBJ2-3|TRBV29-1
STWDGSGRGTDTQY
>TRBJ2-7|TRBV20-1
SARDSDQSYEQY
>TRBJ2-5|TRBV5-1
ASSPGTGSQETQY
>TRBJ1-2|TRBV27
ASSLAGQGYT
>TRBJ1-1|TRBV28
ASGKGAF
>TRBJ2-5|TRBV29-1
SVPSGLAGGYQETQY
>TRBJ2-1|TRBV19
ASSMRPSGRGEQF
>TRBJ2-7|TRBV12-3/TRBV12-4
ASRPSGTYEQY
>TRBJ2-1|TRBV6-2/TRBV6-3
ASSYSTDKNEQF
>TRBJ1-1|TRBV4-1
ASSPPMKGTEAF
>TRBJ2-6|TRBV5-1
ASSGRLDSGANVLT
>TRBJ2-1|TRBV5-1
ASSLDSDYNEQF
>TRBJ2-3|TRBV6-1
ASSSRDRVRIGDTQY
>TRBJ2-3|TRBV7-7
ASSPRREGGADTQY
>TRBJ1-1|TRBV2
ASNPRTAKAF
>TRBJ2-5|TRBV4-1
ASSQEGRQETQY
>TRBJ2-1|TRBV20-1
SASGITYNEQF
>TRBJ1-4|TRBV12-3/TRBV12-4
ASSTVMGEKLF
>TRBJ2-6|TRBV7-9
ASSSNKPGRSGANVRT
>TRBJ1-4|TRBV20-1
SAMDRNNEKLF
>TRBJ1-2|TRBV20-1
SARDRANYGYT
>TRBJ2-1|TRBV7-3
ASSFGGLPPYNEQF